A selection of T cell receptor beta chains follows, all from one sample in a study of HIV-infected patients and healthy controls. TCRdb re-called the 5' RACE reads with MiXCR, one entry per CDR3 protein. Altogether several thousand distinct CDR3 sequences are present, around 8.3% being singletons, with the ten largest covering 7.5% to 10%. The material sequenced was blood, taken before antiretroviral therapy. The receptors were sampled from an adult with HIV infection. The CDR3 runs from the conserved cysteine through the conserved F or W. The D gene is left open where the match is weak. Some rows have no size entry. The others give once, few or many, or a class for an expanded clone.

D gene: .; V gene: TRBV5-1; clone size: medium-sized; J gene: TRBJ1-3; CDR3 protein: CASKDGGNTIYF; CDR3 DNA: TGCGCCAGCAAGGACGGCGGAAACACCATATATTTT
D gene: .; V gene: TRBV13; clone size: medium-sized; J gene: TRBJ1-1; CDR3 protein: CASRPTGQNTEAFF; CDR3 DNA: TGTGCCAGCAGGCCGACAGGTCAAAACACTGAAGCTTTCTTT
D gene: TRBD1; V gene: TRBV6-5; clone size: medium-sized; J gene: TRBJ1-6; CDR3 protein: CASCAARAGQGVNSPLHF; CDR3 DNA: TGTGCCAGCTGCGCGGCCAGGGCGGGACAGGGGGTAAATTCACCCCTCCACTTT
D gene: TRBD1; V gene: TRBV28; clone size: many; J gene: TRBJ1-4; CDR3 protein: CASSSPGQGGRANEKLFF; CDR3 DNA: TGTGCCAGCAGTTCCCCGGGACAGGGGGGACGGGCTAATGAAAAACTGTTTTTT
D gene: .; V gene: TRBV29-1; clone size: medium-sized; J gene: TRBJ2-5; CDR3 protein: CSVESGSWETQYF; CDR3 DNA: TGCAGCGTTGAATCCGGGAGCTGGGAGACCCAGTACTTC
D gene: .; V gene: TRBV20-1; clone size: many; J gene: TRBJ2-2; CDR3 protein: CSARDQGNTGELFF; CDR3 DNA: TGCAGTGCTAGAGATCAGGGAAACACCGGGGAGCTGTTTTTT
D gene: TRBD1; V gene: TRBV7-3; clone size: many; J gene: TRBJ2-6; CDR3 protein: CASSLVQGAGANVLTF; CDR3 DNA: TGTGCCAGCAGCTTGGTACAGGGGGCAGGGGCCAACGTCCTGACTTTC
D gene: .; V gene: TRBV3-1; clone size: many; J gene: TRBJ1-1; CDR3 protein: CASSLAPLYTEAFF; CDR3 DNA: TGTGCCAGCAGCCTTGCCCCGCTTTACACTGAAGCTTTCTTT
D gene: .; V gene: TRBV10-3; clone size: .; J gene: TRBJ2-7; CDR3 protein: CAIGTGAYEQYF; CDR3 DNA: TGTGCCATCGGGACTGGGGCCTACGAGCAGTACTTC
D gene: .; V gene: TRBV7-2; clone size: many; J gene: TRBJ2-1; CDR3 protein: CASSLYYNEQFF; CDR3 DNA: TGTGCCAGCAGCTTGTACTACAATGAGCAGTTCTTC
D gene: TRBD1; V gene: TRBV4-3; clone size: many; J gene: TRBJ2-2; CDR3 protein: CASSYDRDLTGELFF; CDR3 DNA: TGCGCCAGCAGCTACGACAGGGATTTGACCGGGGAGCTGTTTTTT
D gene: .; V gene: TRBV12-3/TRBV12-4; clone size: .; J gene: TRBJ1-2; CDR3 protein: CASSSTGYGYTF; CDR3 DNA: TGTGCCAGCAGTTCGACAGGATATGGCTACACCTTC
D gene: .; V gene: TRBV14; clone size: medium-sized; J gene: TRBJ1-1; CDR3 protein: CASSQYRGRVNTEAFF; CDR3 DNA: TGTGCCAGCAGTCAGTATCGGGGCCGGGTGAACACTGAAGCTTTCTTT